This T cell receptor (beta chain) emerged from a study of HIV-infected patients and healthy controls (TCRdb year 2014). Describing the broader study: Whether deep TCR repertoire sequencing of small blood samples from HIV patients could capture immune perturbation and reconstitution was tested in the study. The paper's findings and limits, for the study overall: HLA typing of donors was not performed in the study. Processing was restricted to sixteen HIV-infected individuals, which the authors judged to be a major constraint on the generalizability of the findings. Rare events from HIV-infected data received too much weight under size-matching, and comparisons were complicated by unequal numbers of distinct sequences between patients and controls. Most CMV-associated CDR3s became more frequent during therapy, although their change was not significant, whereas HIV-associated CDR3s showed a significant decrease in frequency. Slight age and sex profile differences between the study cohorts did not explain the observed diversity differences. The pairing of alpha and beta chains was not determined in the samples. Compared with controls, HIV-infected patients showed significantly different mean usage of eight alpha and eight beta V genes. MAIT cell alpha-chain CDR3s were present at high frequency in healthy controls but severely depleted in HIV+ repertoires. HIV-infected repertoires had significantly higher mean Gini indices than controls, possibly reflecting oligoclonality. Roughly threefold more distinct CDR3s and higher Shannon diversity were observed in healthy control repertoires than in untreated HIV+ repertoires. Using whole blood restricted sequencing depth and prevented separating the dynamics of distinct T-cell subpopulations. More CDR3s were shared between individuals among healthy controls than among HIV+ patients, as measured by Jaccard index and by the count of highly shared sequences. Size-matched repertoire data did not replicate the apparent post-therapy recovery of the Gini index in HIV-infected patients.

Trimming accounts for 1 base at V and 5 bases at J, while the number of junction bases matched to no gene is 5. The CDR3 covers 15 residues, taking in both the cysteine and the phenylalanine. Only the CDR3 region is kept as DNA, spanning 45 bases read in frame from base 1. The CDR1 and CDR2 encoded by the germline V gene (reference sequence) are DFQATT and SNEGSKA. By how much of the sample it makes up, this clonotype is medium-sized (0.01 to 0.1%). Its antigen is not yet known. Base quality data are lacking; no much larger clone is found one base away. Since whole blood was used without any cell fractionation, the repertoire reflected all peripheral T cells in unsorted form. Ten uninfected healthy donors were sampled as controls, and four of these ten donors were sampled twice approximately three months apart. For RNA extraction, roughly 2.3 ml of peripheral blood was drawn into Tempus tubes. Residual genomic DNA was removed with the TURBO-DNase kit and globin mRNA was depleted with GLOBINclear.

Using SuperScript III with primers targeting the alpha and beta constant regions, approximately 450 ng of RNA was reverse transcribed. Separate alpha and beta chain libraries were made by chain-specific third strand synthesis with multiplexing indices. In the protocol, all rearrangements within a chain were amplified with a single primer pair so that primer bias was avoided, and molecular barcodes were added to each cDNA molecule. Purified cDNA was ligated with T4 RNA Ligase 1 onto a 5' RACE adapter bearing a random hexamer and the SP2 sequencing primer site. Second strand synthesis was performed with Phusion polymerase and primed from the SP2 site, and slow temperature ramps were applied to favor optimal annealing. Two random hexamer sequences, both added before amplification and joined together, made up the 12-nucleotide barcode of each molecule. A short first PCR added P5 and P7 adapter elements plus a second index, followed by a roughly 25-cycle amplification PCR with P5s and P7 primers. In total the libraries went through roughly 27 PCR cycles, after which the libraries were quantified on a Qubit, sized on a Bioanalyzer, and diluted to around 4 nM. Normalized libraries were sequenced on an Illumina MiSeq with 2 x 250 paired-end kits. Reverse transcription reactions were cleaned up on MinElute columns and eluted into approximately 10 ul Tris-Cl. Adapter ligations were incubated for approximately 25 hours at 16 degrees C and subsequently purified with AMPure XP beads at a 1:1 ratio. Concerning the study's data processing: A modified Decombinator that output V, J, insert and barcode information was used to process the demultiplexed FASTQ files. Sequences sharing a barcode but differing from the dominant sequence were discarded as errors, and barcodes clustered at Levenshtein distance 3 were counted to estimate original cDNA molecules. The R packages ineq, vegan, igraph and RCytoscape were used for downstream analyses, together with IMGT nomenclature and CDR3 definitions. The authors computed V gene usage over distinct sequences and counted each TCR a single time to avoid skew from clonal expansion. Unique CDR3 amino acid sequences within a donor were connected in similarity networks whenever two sequences differed by a single Levenshtein edit. The authors compiled published HIV-specific CDR3s (more than 90 alpha, several hundred beta) and CMV-specific CDR3s (roughly twelve alpha, a few hundred beta) and searched for them in the repertoires. Random subsampling to size-matched repertoires demonstrated that the decreased diversity in patients did not result from their lower sequence numbers. TCRdb cleaned the public reads at Q25 with fastp, built clones with MiXCR and kept in-frame beta chains. All rows with the same CDR3 protein become a single entry with the most common DNA and genes. These V and J calls are TCRdb output, not the study's own analysis. The sample data list under 15,000 distinct CDR3 sequences, and under 13% of these were observed just once. Of the sample, about 6% falls within the top ten clones.

The chain is made from TRBV20-1 and TRBJ2-3; the junction holds 11 bases that match TRBD2. The sequence came from an adult in good health. What was sequenced was blood. CDR3 loop: CSARGTSGSGDTQYF. The DNA reads as follows: TGCAGTGCTAGAGGCACTAGCGGGAGTGGAGATACGCAGTATTTT.